The entry that follows covers one T cell receptor beta chain sequence. Antigen specificity is unknown. This CDR3 spans 12 amino acids. The V gene lost 6 bases and the J gene lost 7 bases, with 7 bases spanning the gap. The protocol was immunoSEQ multiplex PCR, while the TCRdb copy is restricted to in-frame clones and leaves out a portion. The data show about 160,000 clones, roughly 90% seen once. Some second doses came at about 4 weeks and others at about 12 weeks; these were pooled. This entry comes from a study of T cell responses to AZD1222 COVID-19 vaccine. Study results and caveats: Two AZD1222 doses significantly raised spike-specific TCR breadth and depth over controls. Only a handful of individuals given AZD1222 were seropositive at baseline.

The TCR originated in an adult who received the AZD1222 COVID-19 vaccine. The genes are TRBV12-3 or TRBV12-4 and TRBJ1-6, with D unresolved. Sample: peripheral blood, taken 28 days after the second AZD1222 dose. The CDR3 protein is CASRAANSPLHF. CDR3 in DNA: TGTGCCAGCAGGGCAGCAAATTCACCCCTCCACTTT.